This record looks at one T cell receptor beta chain sequence and its context. What it binds is unknown. This entry is derived from a study of blood T cells in healthy people across ages. Findings and caveats of the study: Long-lived donors had more naive CD4+ cells and higher diversity than aged donors.

Then a second PCR, running roughly 6 to 12 cycles, was carried out with a sample-barcoded 5' primer and a J-beta primer mix. Through a template-switch adaptor with 12 random nucleotides, each cDNA molecule received a tag. Sequencing yielded, for each sample, at least 3 million paired-end reads carrying CDR3. TCRdb ran MiXCR on the 5' RACE reads and lists one entry per CDR3 protein. Of about 1.4 million distinct CDR3 sequences listed, around 59% are singletons. This CDR3 has 14 amino acids. V lost 4 bases to trimming and J lost 4 bases, with 11 bases between them. The germline V gene encodes CDR1 SGHDN and CDR2 FVKESK.

The TCR was taken from a man between 18 and 35 years old in good health. The sequenced material came from blood. The chain carries TRBV14 and TRBJ2-4; no definite D call. CDR3 sequence (DNA): TGTGCCAGCAGCCGGACCCAAGGGAAAAACATTCAGTACTTC. Its translation is CASSRTQGKNIQYF.